This is a list of T cell receptor beta chains from one sample in a study of vaccination and CD4 T cells after COVID-19. TCRdb fed the PCR reads into MiXCR, producing one record per CDR3 protein. The sample holds 16,000 or so distinct CDR3 sequences, 45% to 65% seen once. The antigens these receptors bind are not known. The sequenced sample was CD4+ T cells from blood, cultured in vitro. The receptor set was obtained from a human donor who had recovered from COVID-19. Both conserved end residues are part of each CDR3. A D gene is named only where the DNA matches it firmly. The listing skips clone size in some rows; elsewhere it reads once, few, many or a size class.

v_gene	abundance	d_gene	j_gene	CDR3nt	CDR3aa
TRBV20-1	.	TRBD1	TRBJ2-2	TGCAGTGCTCAGGACAGGAAAAGATCCGGGGAGCTGTTTTTT	CSAQDRKRSGELFF
TRBV11-3	few	.	TRBJ2-3	TGTGCCAGCAGCTTAGCGGGAAGTACAGATACGCAGTATTTT	CASSLAGSTDTQYF
TRBV7-3	.	.	TRBJ2-1	TGTGCCAGCAGCTTATACTGGGGTAATGAGCAGTTCTTC	CASSLYWGNEQFF
TRBV7-2	once	.	TRBJ1-1	TGTGCCAGCAGCTTAGCGCTAGTATCTCCTGAAGCTTTCTTT	CASSLALVSPEAFF
TRBV15	.	.	TRBJ2-3	TGTGCCACCAGCAAATGGAAGTCTAGCACAGATACGCAGTATTTT	CATSKWKSSTDTQYF
TRBV30	few	.	TRBJ1-1	TGTGCCTGGACCGGACTTTACACTGAAGCTTTCTTT	CAWTGLYTEAFF
TRBV12-3/TRBV12-4	few	.	TRBJ2-2	TGTGCCAGCAGTCCCGCGGGACAGTTCACCGGGGAGCTGTTTTTT	CASSPAGQFTGELFF
TRBV27	.	.	TRBJ1-2	TGTGCCAGCAGTGTCGGACTTAGCTATGGCTACACCTTC	CASSVGLSYGYTF
TRBV4-2	.	TRBD2	TRBJ2-1	TGTGCCAGCAGCCAAGATATAGGAGCTAGCGGGAGAAATGAGCAGTTCTTC	CASSQDIGASGRNEQFF
TRBV28	few	.	TRBJ1-1	TGTGCCAGCAACCAACCAGGGAGCGGGAACACTGAAGCTTTCTTT	CASNQPGSGNTEAFF
TRBV6-1	.	.	TRBJ2-1	TGTGCCAGCAGTGGAGAGTTCTCCTACAATGAGCAGTTCTTC	CASSGEFSYNEQFF
TRBV7-6	once	.	TRBJ2-2	TGTGCCAGCAGCGTTACGAACACCGGGGAGCTGTTTTTT	CASSVTNTGELFF
TRBV7-9	few	.	TRBJ1-5	TGTGCCAGCAGCTTTAGCAATCAGCCCCAGCATTTT	CASSFSNQPQHF
TRBV10-3	.	.	TRBJ2-2	TGTGCTCACGGGGGACAGAACACCGGGGAGCTGTTTTTT	CAHGGQNTGELFF
TRBV30	.	.	TRBJ1-2	TGTGCCTGGGCCCCTGGGGGGTACTATGGCTACACCTTC	CAWAPGGYYGYTF
TRBV27	.	.	TRBJ1-3	TGTGCCAGCAGTTTACGGTCCTCTGGAAACACCATATATTTT	CASSLRSSGNTIYF
TRBV27	few	.	TRBJ1-6	TGTGCCAGCACCCGCGGAAGCTCCTATAATTCACCCCTCCACTTT	CASTRGSSYNSPLHF
TRBV27	.	TRBD2	TRBJ2-1	TGTGCCAGTCTAGCGGGGGGGGGCGAGCAGTTCTTC	CASLAGGGEQFF
TRBV10-3	.	TRBD1	TRBJ2-1	TGTGCCACCGAGGGACAGAACAATGAGCAGTTCTTC	CATEGQNNEQFF
TRBV10-3	.	TRBD2	TRBJ2-3	TGTGCCAGCAGTGATGAGGCGGGAGGGCGTCCAGATACGCAGTATTTT	CASSDEAGGRPDTQYF
TRBV15	.	.	TRBJ2-7	TGTGCCACCAGCAGAGATCTCAGTTTTGAGCAGTACTTC	CATSRDLSFEQYF
TRBV7-8	.	.	TRBJ1-1	TGTGCCAGCAGCTTAGTTCCCACTGAAGCTTTCTTT	CASSLVPTEAFF
TRBV30	few	TRBD1	TRBJ1-6	TGTGCCTGGAGTGTACAGGGGGATTCACCCCTCCACTTT	CAWSVQGDSPLHF
TRBV19	.	.	TRBJ1-5	TGTGCCAGGGGACAAAACGAAGATAAAGTGAATCAGCCCCAGCATTTT	CARGQNEDKVNQPQHF
TRBV27	.	TRBD2	TRBJ2-7	TGTGCCAGCAGGGGACTAGCGGGAGGTTACGAGCAGTACTTC	CASRGLAGGYEQYF
TRBV6-5	few	.	TRBJ1-2	TGTGCCAGCAGTTACGGATACAAGGTTGGGGGCTACACCTTC	CASSYGYKVGGYTF
TRBV20-1	few	.	TRBJ1-5	TGCAGTGCAGAGGACGAGGCAGATCAGCCCCAGCATTTT	CSAEDEADQPQHF
TRBV6-1	.	.	TRBJ2-4	TGTGCCAGCAGTGAAGAGGGTCGGATTGGGGCCAAAAACATTCAGTACTTC	CASSEEGRIGAKNIQYF
TRBV7-9	.	.	TRBJ1-1	TGTGCCAGCAGCCCTAGTTCCAGGGGAGGCACTGAAGCTTTCTTT	CASSPSSRGGTEAFF
TRBV7-9	few	TRBD1	TRBJ1-2	TGTGCCAGCAGCTCTGGACAGGGAGGTTCGTATGGCTACACCTTC	CASSSGQGGSYGYTF
TRBV6-5	.	TRBD2	TRBJ2-1	TGTGCCAGCAGTTACTCGAGCGGGAGAAGGAATGAGCAGTTCTTC	CASSYSSGRRNEQFF
TRBV27	.	TRBD1	TRBJ1-1	TGTGCCAGCAGACGAACAGGGGGCGCGGGCACTGAAGCTTTCTTT	CASRRTGGAGTEAFF
TRBV6-5	few	TRBD1	TRBJ2-5	TGTGCCAGCAGTAACCCGACAGGGGGGACCCAAGAGACCCAGTACTTC	CASSNPTGGTQETQYF
TRBV4-1	.	TRBD2	TRBJ2-5	TGCGCCAGCAGCCGCACTAGCGAGCAAGAGACCCAGTACTTC	CASSRTSEQETQYF
TRBV27	.	TRBD1	TRBJ2-3	TGTGCCAGCAGTCACCAACCCGGGACAGGGGGCTGGACAGATACGCAGTATTTT	CASSHQPGTGGWTDTQYF
TRBV4-1	.	.	TRBJ1-2	TGCGCCAGCAGCCATCCCGGGATATTTTATGGCTACACCTTC	CASSHPGIFYGYTF
TRBV7-2	.	.	TRBJ1-2	TGTGCCAGCAGCCCAATGGGTGGGCCGAGTGCTAATGGCTACACCTTC	CASSPMGGPSANGYTF
TRBV19	.	.	TRBJ1-5	TGTGCCAGTAGCAGGGTCCTTAATCAGCCCCAGCATTTT	CASSRVLNQPQHF
TRBV20-1	.	TRBD1	TRBJ1-2	TGCAGTGGCCTCCGGGACAGAGGTCATTATGGCTACACCTTC	CSGLRDRGHYGYTF
TRBV6-1	.	TRBD1	TRBJ2-1	TGTGCCAGCAGTAGCGGGACAGGGGGCTTAGATGAGCAGTTCTTC	CASSSGTGGLDEQFF
TRBV4-2	once	.	TRBJ1-1	TGTGCCAGCAGCCAAGATCTAATGAACACTGAAGCTTTCTTT	CASSQDLMNTEAFF
TRBV28	.	.	TRBJ1-5	TGTGCCAGCAGTTCGTCGACTCAGCCCCAGCATTTT	CASSSSTQPQHF
TRBV11-3	.	.	TRBJ1-2	TGTGCCAGCAGCTCGAGGACACACTATGGCTACACCTTC	CASSSRTHYGYTF
TRBV20-1	.	.	TRBJ2-1	TGCAGTGCAGGAAGGTTAGCCACCATCGGGAATGAGCAGTTCTTC	CSAGRLATIGNEQFF
TRBV20-1	.	.	TRBJ1-1	TGCAGTGCTAGCGGGGATAAGCGGTCCACTGAAGCTTTCTTT	CSASGDKRSTEAFF
TRBV24-1	few	.	TRBJ2-1	TGTGCCACCAGGGGGTACAATGAGCAGTTCTTC	CATRGYNEQFF
TRBV7-7	.	.	TRBJ2-2	TGTGCCAGCAGCTTAGTACTAGCAGGGGAGCTGTTTTTT	CASSLVLAGELFF
TRBV7-7	.	TRBD2	TRBJ2-5	TGTGCCAGCAGCCCCGGGACTAGCGAAGAGACCCAGTACTTC	CASSPGTSEETQYF
TRBV6-2/TRBV6-3	few	.	TRBJ2-3	TGTGCCAGCAGGGCGATACTCCACACAGATACGCAGTATTTT	CASRAILHTDTQYF
TRBV6-5	few	.	TRBJ1-1	TGTGCCAGCAGTTTAGAGGCTTACACTGAAGCTTTCTTT	CASSLEAYTEAFF